This T cell receptor (beta chain) was recorded in a study of blood T cell repertoires in COVID-19 (dated by TCRdb to the early 2020s). About the investigation overall: Samples covering the acute and convalescent phases of COVID-19 were provided by collaborators in the United States, Italy and Spain. The material from the prospective study consisted of cDNA or gDNA derived from T cells, B-cell-depleted T cells, or PBMCs. Deeply sampled blood TCRbeta repertoires from subjects exposed to, actively infected with, or recovered from COVID-19 were included in the dataset. A freely available public database, intended as a resource for researchers studying the immune response to SARS-CoV-2, is where the repertoires were released. The samples were drawn from two sources: the first 160 participants of the ongoing ImmuneRACE study, and 950 to 1,500 subjects contributed by 6 global collaborators. Sample metadata almost always included a de-identified subject ID, COVID-19 status, age in years and sex. Where available, HLA class I and class II types were obtained from metadata supplied by the sample provider rather than from assay-based typing.

This clone was recorded a few times. Its antigen specificity is not known. Base-call qualities are not available, and no considerably larger clone is one nucleotide away. The CDR3 starts with the cysteine, ends with the phenylalanine, and has 17 residues. The only DNA kept is the CDR3, 51 bases in frame from the first base. Unmatched junction bases come to 5, with V trimmed by 4 bases and J by 1 base. The germline V gene specifies MGHRA as CDR1 and YSYEKL as CDR2. Overall study outcomes, separate from this receptor: The quantity of clinical and demographic metadata differed by source and by participant and was supplied without curation.

TCRbeta CDR3 regions were amplified from genomic DNA using the immunoSEQ Assay, a bias-controlled multiplex PCR. The study's own analysis went as follows. Within the assay, amplification of reference gene primers was used to estimate how many nucleated cells each sample contained. Sequence reads were collapsed and filtered to measure the absolute abundance of every unique TCRbeta CDR3 rearrangement. Productive Simpson clonality was computed per sample as the square root of Simpson's diversity index over productive rearrangements. The immuneACCESS repertoire file appears here via TCRdb, limited to in-frame rearrangements. These files lack a portion of the clones; in checked studies, under half of the deficit traces to unresolved V genes, and the cause of the others is not known. For V, J and clone size, that table is used; D and trimming come from the DNA. The sample table records about 130,000 clones; nearly 90% of these occur just once. The ten largest account for roughly 1.1% of the sample.

Each collaborating institution followed its own protocols to collect whole blood in K2EDTA tubes. For TCRbeta analysis, collaborators shipped samples in one of three forms: frozen whole blood, isolated PBMCs, or DNA extracted from either of those sample types. This clonotype originated in a woman older than 75 with acute or convalescent COVID-19. Input material: peripheral blood. This sequence uses TRBV4-1 and TRBJ2-7; TRBD2 lines up with 15 middle nucleotides. CDR3 loop: CASSLGLAGGWSYEQYF. Here is the DNA: TGCGCCAGCAGCCTCGGACTAGCGGGAGGGTGGTCCTACGAGCAGTACTTC.